The sequence of this T cell receptor (beta chain) was determined in a study of cytomegalovirus exposure and HLA in healthy donors. The V segment lost 3 bases and the J segment 2 bases; nucleotides outside the gene matches: 5. The CDR3 is 17 amino acids. CDR1 is SGHRS and CDR2 is YFSETQ in the germline V gene. A multiplex PCR was run with 60 Vbeta primers and 13 Jbeta primers. Assay used: immunoSEQ multiplex PCR; TCRdb lists only in-frame clones, some missing. This listing includes approximately 130,000 clones. Sequenced input: PBMCs. The receptor comes from a woman aged 55-75 years in good health and CMV-seronegative. J is TRBJ2-3 and V is TRBV5-1; 14 nucleotides align to TRBD2. The chain's CDR3 is CASSWGLAGESTDTQYF. The CDR3 nucleotides are TGCGCCAGCAGCTGGGGACTAGCGGGGGAATCCACAGATACGCAGTATTTT.